Listed below are T cell receptor beta chains from one sample, sequenced in a study of patients and donors after allogeneic stem cell transplantation. TCRdb reanalysed the RT-PCR reads using MiXCR and keeps one entry per CDR3 protein. This sample has roughly 8,400 distinct CDR3 sequences; 3% to 4.5% occur once, and the top ten carry just under 20%. Material: blood, either unsorted or a sorted T cell fraction (not recorded which). The source is a human donor who was either an allogeneic HSCT recipient or a stem cell or donor lymphocyte infusion donor (not recorded which). It is not recorded whose cells these are; they may come from a transplant donor. CDR3s include the opening cysteine and the closing phenylalanine or tryptophan. D genes are given only for firm matches.

V,J,D,CDR3
TRBV7-2,TRBJ1-1,-,CASSLGGSNTEAFF
TRBV12-3/TRBV12-4,TRBJ2-3,-,CASSLDSYTDTQYF
TRBV24-1,TRBJ2-3,TRBD2,CATSDWTSGYTDTQYF
TRBV14,TRBJ2-5,-,CASSPSWETQYF
TRBV28,TRBJ1-6,-,CASNRGILAPLHF
TRBV2,TRBJ2-1,-,CASRPGNPHNEQFF
TRBV27,TRBJ2-1,-,CASSFGSGGRQFF
TRBV12-3/TRBV12-4,TRBJ2-7,-,CASSLDNSYEQYF
TRBV3-1,TRBJ2-1,-,CASSQDGSAYNEQFF
TRBV24-1,TRBJ2-3,-,CATSGVAGPPDTQYF
TRBV11-2,TRBJ2-7,-,CASSLVPANYEQYF
TRBV5-5,TRBJ1-5,-,CASSLQDSGWNQPQHF
TRBV11-2,TRBJ2-5,-,CASKRDFQETQYF
TRBV12-3/TRBV12-4,TRBJ1-3,-,CASSYLGSSTGNTIYF
TRBV5-1,TRBJ2-1,TRBD1,CASSLQGTGAGNEQFF
TRBV11-2,TRBJ1-1,-,CASSPQKTKNTEAFF
TRBV11-2,TRBJ1-2,-,CASSSAGSFYGYTF
TRBV5-1,TRBJ2-3,TRBD2,CASSPLTSGSTDTQYF
TRBV6-6,TRBJ2-7,-,CASSPTYYEQYF
TRBV24-1,TRBJ2-1,TRBD2,CATSDAFSGRSWNEQFF
TRBV7-9,TRBJ2-7,TRBD2,CASSFRLAGYEQYF
TRBV6-5,TRBJ2-7,-,CASSSQTSYEQYF
TRBV11-2,TRBJ2-5,-,CASSFGTQETQYF
TRBV12-3/TRBV12-4,TRBJ1-2,TRBD1,CASRPEGGLRYGYTF
TRBV29-1,TRBJ2-3,-,CSVAQGTDTQYF
TRBV6-5,TRBJ1-1,-,CASLGGLLTEAFF
TRBV10-3,TRBJ2-3,TRBD2,CAITSTSGSTDTQYF
TRBV10-3,TRBJ2-1,TRBD1,CAISLLGTGFNNEQFF
TRBV2,TRBJ2-2,-,CASSSGGYTGELFF
TRBV7-2,TRBJ2-1,-,CASSLGVGSNEQFF